These 32 T cell receptor beta chains came from one sample sequenced in a study of metastatic and nonmetastatic thyroid tumors. No treatment had been given to any patient before thyroid surgery. TCRdb redid the clone calls on the PCR reads using MiXCR. The data hold 20,000 to 25,000 clones, with over 25% observed a single time. Sequencing input: tumor tissue. The receptor set was obtained from a female donor with papillary thyroid cancer or a benign thyroid nodule (not recorded which). Some clones in this sample may be carry-over from other donors' samples.

This clone was recorded a few times. A much larger clonotype is one base distant, so this may be a read error. The CDR3 coding sequence is TGTGCTAGTGGTTGGGGGCGGGGCGGCACAGATACGCAGTATTTT. Translated: CASGWGRGGTDTQYF. This chain uses TRBV12-5 with TRBJ2-3; D could derive from TRBD1 or TRBD2 (6 bases each). This CDR3 region has 15 residues. The V end lost 4 bases, the J end lost 1 base, and 12 bases lay between the germline ends. Germline values: CDR1 LGHNT, CDR2 FRNRAP.

This clone is categorized as medium-sized. The chain joins TRBV6-1 to TRBJ1-6; maybe TRBD1 (5 bases). Germline V CDR1 and CDR2: MNHNS, SASEGT. The CDR3 is made up of 13 amino acids. V lost 10 bases and J 7 bases, leaving 14 bases between the germline ends. The CDR3 loop is CATRGRVNSPLHF. CDR3 bases: TGTGCCACTAGGGGTCGCGTAAATTCACCCCTCCACTTT.

This chain connects TRBV28 to TRBJ2-7; unclear D gene. This CDR3 has 10 amino acids. The germline gives CDR1 MDHEN, CDR2 SYDVKM. Trimming pared 6 bases from V and 9 bases from J, leaving 9 bases between. Written as DNA, the CDR3 is TGTGCCAGCAGCTCACCTTGGCAGTACTTC. Translated, it gives CASSSPWQYF.

Details on this clone: Other DNA sequences in this sample translate to the same CDR3. This rearrangement joins TRBV7-6 to TRBJ1-1, with D hard to call. Trimming took 1 base from V and 0 from J, leaving 6 bases between them. The CDR3 is 14 residues long. Germline loops: CDR1 SGHVS, CDR2 FNYEAQ. This CDR3 reads CASSLEAVNTEAFF. The CDR3 nucleotides are TGTGCCAGCAGCTTAGAAGCGGTGAACACTGAAGCTTTCTTT. Combining the CDR3 with reference TRBV7-6 and TRBJ1-1 gives the whole variable domain GAGVSQSPRYKVTKRGQDVALRCDPISGHVSLYWYRQALGQGPEFLTYFNYEAQQDKSGLPNDRFSAERPEGSISTLTIQRTEQRDSAMYRCASSLEAVNTEAFFGQGTRLTVV.

This clone has only a few counts. The rearrangement links TRBV6-5 to TRBJ1-6; D is unresolved. Looked up from germline, CDR1 is MNHEY and CDR2 is SVGAGI. The CDR3 loop spans 14 amino acids. Deletions cut 1 base from V and 7 bases from J, with 8 bases between. CDR3 coding DNA: TGTGCCAGCAGTTACTTGGGGAGAAATTCACCCCTCCACTTT. This translates into CASSYLGRNSPLHF.

This clone was recorded many times. V gene TRBV12-3 or TRBV12-4 combines with J gene TRBJ2-6; 8 bases are a match to TRBD2. J was trimmed by 0 bases and V by 5 bases; bases with no gene match: 3. The CDR3 has 16 amino acids. The CDR3 DNA is TGTGCCAGCAGTCCCGGGGGGGCCTCTGGGGCCAACGTCCTGACTTTC. Protein: CASSPGGASGANVLTF.

This clone is labeled medium-sized. The chain recombines TRBV6-1 with TRBJ1-3; 7 nucleotides match TRBD1. Germline-derived CDR1 and CDR2 are MNHNS and SASEGT. The CDR3 covers 13 residues. The V and J ends lost 10 bases and 0 bases, in that order; junction bases with no gene match: 3. CDR3 region: CATTGASGNTIYF. The CDR3 DNA is TGTGCCACCACAGGGGCCTCTGGAAACACCATATATTTT.

This clone was seen repeatedly, ten times or more. A read error may be the cause here, since a much bigger clone is one base away. Other DNA sequences from this sample encode an identical CDR3 as well. The chain uses TRBV9 and TRBJ2-7, with 7 nucleotides matching TRBD2. V was pared by 1 base and J by 0 bases, with 4 bases of the junction left unmatched. Germline V CDR1 and CDR2: SGDLS, YYNGEE. The CDR3 has 15 amino acids. The DNA for the CDR3 is TGTGCCAGCAGCGTACGGGGGGACGACTCCTACGAGCAGTACTTC. It is translated as CASSVRGDDSYEQYF.

The genes are TRBV6-1 and TRBJ2-7; D is undetermined. V lost 2 bases and J 6 bases, leaving 14 bases between the germline ends. This CDR3 has 14 amino acids. CDR1 is MNHNS, CDR2 SASEGT, per germline. CDR3 in amino acids: CASSELATSTEQYF. The CDR3 DNA sequence: TGTGCCAGCAGTGAATTGGCTACTTCGACCGAGCAGTACTTC.

This clone was seen at least ten times. A much larger clone differs from this one at a single base, so this may be a read error. The same CDR3 can be traced to other DNA sequences in this sample. This chain links TRBV24-1 with TRBJ1-2; D uncertain. Germline CDR1 reads KGHDR; CDR2 reads SFDVKD. This CDR3 region has 13 residues. V lost 4 bases to trimming and J lost 4 bases, with 9 bases between them. CDR3 nucleotides: TGTGCCACCAGTGAGTGGGGAGGCTATGGCTACACCTTC. Amino acid sequence: CATSEWGGYGYTF.

This clone was seen ten or more times. A much larger clone lies a single base off, so this may be a read error. J is TRBJ1-1 and V is TRBV19; D remains ambiguous. CDR3 length equals 13 residues. Germline assignment: CDR1 LNHDA and CDR2 SQIVND (reference sequence). This CDR3 reads CTSSIGQNTEAFF. The CDR3 DNA is TGTACCAGTAGTATAGGCCAGAACACTGAAGCTTTCTTT.

This clone was counted only a few times. The chain carries TRBV30 and TRBJ1-2; no reliable D call. The CDR3 length is 14 residues. Germline values: CDR1 GTSNPN, CDR2 SVGIG (reference sequence). Trimming removed 4 bases from V and 4 bases from J, with 16 bases in between. The CDR3 loop is CAWTRRPGIYGYTF. Here the CDR3 DNA reads TGTGCCTGGACCCGACGTCCGGGCATCTATGGCTACACCTTC.

CDR3 region: CASSQERRQGSYEQYF. CDR3 DNA: TGTGCCAGCAGCCAAGAAAGGAGACAGGGCTCCTACGAGCAGTACTTC. The V gene is TRBV11-2, the J gene TRBJ2-7; 7 nucleotides line up with TRBD1. J was trimmed by 0 bases and V by 5 bases; bases with no gene match: 10. Germline CDR1 is SGHAT and CDR2 is FQNNGV. The CDR3 contains 16 residues.

In its sample, this clone is medium-sized. The chain combines TRBV6-1 with TRBJ1-1; 7 nucleotides agree with TRBD1. The CDR3 sequence is 14 residues long. V shed 5 bases and J 1 base; nucleotides not matched to a gene: 4. Germline assignment: CDR1 MNHNS and CDR2 SASEGT. Written as DNA, the CDR3 is TGTGCCAGCAGTCCCGGGACAGCGAACACTGAAGCTTTCTTT. This sequence encodes CASSPGTANTEAFF.

A few counts support this clone. The chain employs TRBV6-4 and TRBJ1-2, with 12 positions matching TRBD1. V shed 7 bases, J shed 4 bases, and the junction held 13 bases outside the gene matches. CDR1 MRHNA and CDR2 SNTAGT come from the germline V gene. The CDR3 is 17 residues long. The CDR3 bases are TGTGCCAGCACCCCATTGGGGACAGGGGGCTCGGTCTATGGCTACACCTTC. Encoded protein: CASTPLGTGGSVYGYTF.

This clone was seen at least ten times. This sequence joins TRBV6-5 and TRBJ2-1; TRBD2 matches at 9 bases. The trim removed 3 bases at V and 8 bases at J, leaving 5 bases unmatched. The CDR3 has 14 amino acids. Germline CDR1 is MNHEY and CDR2 is SVGAGI. CDR3 protein: CASSYQRGAHEQFF. In DNA form, the CDR3 reads TGTGCCAGCAGTTATCAGCGGGGGGCACATGAGCAGTTCTTC.

As for this clone: Relative to the germline gene, one junction end is altered; a read error may explain this. The chain combines TRBV5-1 with TRBJ2-7; 7 positions match TRBD1. CDR3 length: 14 amino acids. Germline lookup yields CDR1 SGHRS and CDR2 YFSETQ. The CDR3 reads CASTPGQANYGQYF. The CDR3 coding sequence is TGCGCCAGCACCCCTGGACAGGCAAACTACGGGCAGTACTTC.

This clone has ten or more counts. This chain uses TRBV12-3 or TRBV12-4 with TRBJ2-7; 11 nucleotides line up with TRBD1. This CDR3 region has 15 residues. Unmatched junction bases numbered 5, after V lost 6 bases and J lost 1 base. The CDR3: CASSRTGGVSYEQYF. The CDR3 nucleotides are TGTGCCAGCAGCCGGACAGGGGGCGTTTCCTACGAGCAGTACTTC.

The rearrangement uses TRBV9 and TRBJ2-7; 10 bases line up with TRBD2. The trim removed 3 bases at V and 5 bases at J, leaving 11 bases unmatched. The germline V gene encodes CDR1 SGDLS and CDR2 YYNGEE. The CDR3 is 16 residues long. The DNA of the CDR3 is TGTGCCAGCAGCGCGACAGGGACTAGCGATTTTGACGAGCAGTACTTC. It yields the protein CASSATGTSDFDEQYF.

This chain connects TRBV12-3 or TRBV12-4 to TRBJ1-1; D unclear. The CDR3 spans 14 residues. The V end lost 5 bases, the J end lost 1 base, and 11 bases lay between the germline ends. The DNA of the CDR3 is TGTGCCAGCAGTCCCGTGAGGTGGAACACTGAAGCTTTCTTT. This translates into CASSPVRWNTEAFF.

Ten or more counts support this clone. The chain links TRBV20-1 to TRBJ1-4, with unresolved D. Germline CDR1 and CDR2: DFQATT and SNEGSKA (reference sequence). The CDR3 is 11 amino acids. Trimming cost V 6 bases and J 4 bases, with 6 bases left between them. CDR3 protein: CSAPSNEKLFF. The DNA for the CDR3 is TGCAGTGCGCCGAGTAATGAAAAACTGTTTTTT.

This chain's CDR3 is CASTPGVASRVYGYTF. In DNA form, the CDR3 reads TGTGCCAGTACCCCCGGCGTGGCCTCCAGGGTCTATGGCTACACCTTC. J is TRBJ1-2 and V is TRBV19; tentatively, D is TRBD1 (5 bases). The CDR3 length is 16 residues. Germline-derived CDR1 and CDR2 are LNHDA and SQIVND (reference sequence). The V end was cut by 7 bases, the J end by 4 bases, with 22 bases between.

This clone was detected a few times. A much bigger clone sits one base away, suggesting this may be a read error. V and J are TRBV5-6 and TRBJ1-6, with no clear D. V lost 0 bases and J lost 7, with 14 bases in between. Per germline, CDR1 SGHDT and CDR2 YYEEEE. CDR3 size: 16 residues. CDR3 DNA sequence: TGTGCCAGCAGCTTGGAAAGTGAGGTTCACAATTCACCCCTCCACTTT. Translation: CASSLESEVHNSPLHF.

This clone was seen repeatedly, ten times or more. This chain joins TRBV6-1 and TRBJ2-2, with D unclear. The CDR3 spans 12 residues. The ends were cut back, 6 bases at V and 4 bases at J, with 6 bases in the middle. Germline lookup yields CDR1 MNHNS and CDR2 SASEGT. The CDR3 sequence: CASSQTTGELFF. The CDR3, as DNA: TGTGCCAGCAGCCAAACCACCGGGGAGCTGTTTTTT.

The rearrangement joins TRBV11-2 to TRBJ2-7, with a tentative D call TRBD1 (7 bases). The CDR3 totals 16 residues. The germline gives CDR1 SGHAT, CDR2 FQNNGV. Deletions cut 5 bases from V and 6 bases from J, with 23 bases between. The CDR3, as DNA: TGTGCCAGCAGCAGATTCCCAGGGGGTGAGGGGGGCGAGCAGTACTTC. Protein product: CASSRFPGGEGGEQYF.

This clone was picked up many times. The chain uses TRBV12-3 or TRBV12-4 and TRBJ2-1; D unresolved. The CDR3 covers 11 residues. The V gene lost 3 bases and the J gene lost 6 bases, with 3 bases spanning the gap. DNA for the CDR3: TGTGCCAGCAGTTTGGCCAATGAGCAGTTCTTC. This encodes CASSLANEQFF.

V gene TRBV11-3 combines with J gene TRBJ2-5; D remains ambiguous. Between the trimmed V and J ends, which lost 2 bases and 3 bases, there was a span of 7 bases. This CDR3 is 13 amino acids long. Germline CDR1 SGHNT, CDR2 YENEEA. The CDR3 sequence is CASSLFVEETQYF. In DNA form, the CDR3 reads TGTGCCAGCAGCTTATTTGTTGAAGAGACCCAGTACTTC.

With regard to this clone: At one end, the junction sequence differs from germline, possibly due to a read error. The chain carries TRBV6-1 and TRBJ2-6; D is unclear. The CDR3 totals 14 residues. Germline-derived CDR1 and CDR2 are MNHNS and SASEGT. The CDR3 loop is CASRRTPGTNVLTF. As DNA, the CDR3 is TGTGCCAGCAGAAGGACCCCTGGGACCAACGTCCTGACTTTC.

This clone is termed medium-sized. V is TRBV20-1 and J is TRBJ1-5; TRBD1 aligns across 9 bases. The V gene's germline CDR1 is DFQATT and CDR2 SNEGSKA (reference sequence). The CDR3 has 16 residues. V shed 0 bases and J 5 bases; nucleotides not matched to a gene: 8. CDR3 amino acids: CSARDYRTGVYQPQHF. The DNA for the CDR3 is TGCAGTGCTAGAGATTATAGGACAGGGGTTTATCAGCCCCAGCATTTT.

This clone is termed medium-sized. The V gene is TRBV6-2 or TRBV6-3, the J gene TRBJ2-5; 9 nucleotides align to TRBD2. The CDR3 runs 16 residues. Per germline, CDR1 MNHEY and CDR2 SVGEGT. V lost 2 bases to trimming and J lost 1 base; unmatched junction nucleotides: 5. CDR3 residues: CASSYRRGGRQETQYF. In DNA, the CDR3 is TGTGCCAGCAGTTACAGGCGGGGGGGGCGCCAAGAGACCCAGTACTTC.

Turning to this clone: This sequence may be a read error, since a much larger clone differs from it by one base. Other DNA sequences in the same sample also yield this CDR3. This chain links TRBV2 with TRBJ1-2, with D possibly being TRBD1 (5 bases). The CDR3 spans 13 residues. Germline V CDR1 and CDR2: SNHLY, FYNNEI. Here the CDR3 reads CASRVTGNYGYTF. The CDR3 nucleotides read TGCGCCAGCAGGGTTACGGGGAACTATGGCTACACCTTC.

This clone has a count of ten or more. This chain uses TRBV2 with TRBJ2-3; no reliable D call. The V end lost 5 bases, the J end lost 0 bases, and 15 bases lay between the germline ends. The CDR3 extends over 16 amino acids. Germline V CDR1 and CDR2: SNHLY, FYNNEI. The CDR3 spells CASSFLTHPSTDTQYF. CDR3 nucleotides: TGTGCCAGCAGTTTCCTGACACACCCGAGCACAGATACGCAGTATTTT.